This TCR beta chain was sequenced for a study of blood T cell repertoires in COVID-19 (dated by TCRdb to the early 2020s). About the full investigation: Collaborator samples came from the United States, Italy and Spain and covered acute and convalescent phases of COVID-19. The sample metadata nearly always contained a de-identified subject ID, COVID-19 status, age in years and sex. Where HLA class I and class II types were available, the types were taken from metadata supplied by the sample provider, not from assay-based typing. Samples came from the ongoing ImmuneRACE study (first 160 participants) plus 1,254 subjects from 6 global collaborators. The dataset comprised deeply sampled blood TCRbeta repertoires from subjects exposed to, actively infected with, or recovered from COVID-19. The prospective study material was composed of cDNA or gDNA derived from T cells, B-cell-depleted T cells, or PBMCs. The repertoires were released in a freely available public database meant as a resource for research on the immune response to SARS-CoV-2. Broader findings and caveats from the paper: The quantity of clinical and demographic metadata differed by source and by participant and was supplied without curation.

TCRbeta CDR3 regions were amplified from genomic DNA by means of the immunoSEQ Assay, a bias-controlled multiplex PCR. The authors' analysis ran thus. Within the assay, amplification of reference gene primers was used to estimate how many nucleated cells each sample contained. Sequence reads were collapsed and filtered to measure the absolute abundance of every unique TCRbeta CDR3 rearrangement. For each sample, productive Simpson clonality was calculated by taking the square root of Simpson's diversity index across productive rearrangements. TCRdb carries this immuneACCESS record with in-frame sequences only. Its versions omit some clonotypes, under half of them owing to an unresolved V gene in the studies checked, with the rest unexplained. V and J calls and clone size follow that table, whereas D and trimming were derived from the DNA. The sample table lists about 400,000 clones, around nine tenths of them with a count of one. The top ten clones comprise 0.95% to 1% of the sample.

The germline V gene yields KGHDR for CDR1 and SFDVKD for CDR2. From cysteine to phenylalanine, the CDR3 is 15 amino acids long. CDR3 DNA only is kept here, 45 bases in frame from base 1. V is shortened by 4 bases, J by 0 bases, and the region joining them spans 10 bases. In the prospective study, participants were about 18 to 89 years old, resided in about two dozen geographic areas of the United States, and were enrolled through a virtual design. Cohort assignment in the prospective study relied on participant-reported clinical history from a screening survey and a study questionnaire. In the prospective study, whole blood, serum and a nasopharyngeal or oropharyngeal swab were collected from each participant by mobile phlebotomists. Additional blood draws and questionnaires over an approximately two-month period could optionally be provided by prospective study participants. Before DNA extraction, blood samples from the prospective study were shipped at room temperature or frozen.

About this clone: Its target antigen remains unknown. No qualities accompany the bases; no much larger clone lies one base away.

The sequenced sample consisted of PBMCs or T cells enriched from blood (not recorded which). This receptor was taken from a woman younger than 45 with acute COVID-19. The chain links TRBV24-1 with TRBJ2-3, and the D gene may be TRBD1, 6 bases matching. The nucleotide sequence is given as TGTGCCACCAGTGACAACAGGGATAGCACAGATACGCAGTATTTT. It translates to CATSDNRDSTDTQYF.